This section outlines one TCR beta chain sequence together with its context. Its antigen is still unknown. Trimming left V 4 bases short and J 3 bases short, with 11 bases between. In germline, CDR1 is SGHTA, CDR2 FQGTGA. The CDR3 contains 14 residues. These data are taken from a study of shared clonotypes between healthy human individuals. Overall study findings and caveats: Sharing of clonotypes among donors was expected to vary with sequencing depth.

TCRdb's table, derived via immunoSEQ multiplex PCR, lists solely in-frame clones and lacks some. There are fewer than 400,000 clones in the sample; over 65% occur only once, and about 9.3% lies in the top ten. The origin of this receptor is a man younger than 45 in good health. The sample comprised memory CD4+ T cells sorted from blood. Subset indicated: CD45RA-negative fraction. The chain is built from TRBV7-3 and TRBJ2-3; D unresolved. The CDR3 spells CASSYLGFTDTQYF. DNA for the CDR3: TGTGCCAGCAGCTACCTAGGGTTTACAGATACGCAGTATTTT.